This T cell receptor beta chain appears in the sequencing data of a study of Graves' ophthalmopathy and Graves' hyperthyroidism. Turning to the study itself: A follow-up of 18 months without ophthalmopathy meant that hyperthyroidism was stable.

Findings and caveats of the study: Blood shared most expanded thyroid clonotypes above 0.001 frequency.

In the case of this clonotype: What it binds is not known.

This CDR3 comprises 14 residues. In germline, CDR1 is DFQATT, CDR2 SNEGSKA (reference sequence). The ends were cut back, 5 bases at V and 2 bases at J, with 16 bases in the middle. Scientists amplified the TCR beta CDR3 regions from RNA transcripts. In the first round, RT-PCR was carried out with HTBI primers, and a multiplex PCR formed the second round. TCRdb itself ran the multiplex PCR reads through MiXCR, one entry per CDR3 protein. The sample yields about 1.2 million distinct CDR3 sequences, 35% to 40% seen once. The chain has TRBV20-1 and TRBJ2-7; TRBD1 is a possible D gene (6 bases). The source of this sequence is an adult man with Graves' hyperthyroidism. Sequencing input: peripheral blood or thyroid tissue (not recorded which). The CDR3 protein is CSAVRQVSPYEQYF. The CDR3 DNA sequence: TGCAGTGCTGTACGACAGGTATCCCCCTACGAGCAGTACTTC.